These T cell receptor beta chains were read from a single sample in a study of blood T cell repertoires in COVID-19. Data came from immunoSEQ multiplex PCR; TCRdb stores just in-frame clones and leaves some out. The data hold about 160,000 clones, with approximately 80% observed a single time. Sequenced input: peripheral blood. The source is an elderly woman with acute or convalescent COVID-19. Both conserved end residues are part of each CDR3. The D gene is left open where the match is weak. The size of a clone is reported for some rows only, either as once, few or many, or as a class for expanded clones.

J | V | size | D | DNA | CDR3
TRBJ2-1 | TRBV5-1 | NA | NA | TGCGCCAGCAGCTCGGGACAGGGGAGGAGAGCGGGGGGAATGGGTGAGCAGTTCTTC | CASSSGQGRRAGGMGEQFF
TRBJ2-7 | TRBV9 | NA | TRBD1 | TGTGCCAGCAGCGCGGGGACAGACTACGAGCAGTACTTC | CASSAGTDYEQYF
TRBJ2-1 | TRBV24-1 | NA | TRBD1 | TGTGCCACCAGTGACCCGACAGGGAGCTCCTACAATGAGCAGTTCTTC | CATSDPTGSSYNEQFF
TRBJ1-1 | TRBV6-5 | NA | NA | TGTGCCACCAGAAGGCAGGGTTCCGTCACTGAAGCTTTCTTT | CATRRQGSVTEAFF
TRBJ2-7 | TRBV28 | few | TRBD1 | TGTGCCAGCAGTTCCTCGGGGACAGGGACCCTAGGGGGGCAGTACTTC | CASSSSGTGTLGGQYF
TRBJ2-3 | TRBV28 | NA | TRBD2 | TGTGCCAGCACTCTCAGACTAGCGCGCCGGGGAGATACGCAGTATTTT | CASTLRLARRGDTQYF
TRBJ1-1 | TRBV18 | NA | NA | TGTGCCAGCTCACCACAACAGGAGAACACTGAAGCTTTCTTT | CASSPQQENTEAFF
TRBJ2-1 | TRBV29-1 | NA | TRBD2 | TGCAGCGTCCCCTTCTCGGGCGGGGGATACAATGAGCAGTTCTTC | CSVPFSGGGYNEQFF
TRBJ1-4 | TRBV28 | NA | NA | TGTGCCAGCAGTTTAGGGAGAACTAATGAAAAACTGTTTTTT | CASSLGRTNEKLFF
TRBJ1-1 | TRBV5-1 | NA | TRBD1 | TGCGCCAGCAGCTCCGGACAGGGGGCACCGAACACTGAAGCTTTCTTT | CASSSGQGAPNTEAFF
TRBJ1-1 | TRBV19 | NA | TRBD1 | TGTGCCGTCACCCTATCAGGGGGAAACACTGAAGCTTTCTTT | CAVTLSGGNTEAFF
TRBJ1-5 | TRBV6-5 | NA | NA | TGTGCCAGCAGTTTTCAAAGGGAGATGGCGCCCCAGCATTTT | CASSFQREMAPQHF
TRBJ1-2 | TRBV18 | NA | NA | TGTGCCAGCTCACCGGAGACGACCTATGGCTACACCTTC | CASSPETTYGYTF
TRBJ2-7 | TRBV6-6 | NA | TRBD1 | TGTGCCAGCACCGGACAGGGGGCTGGCTACGAGCAGTACTTC | CASTGQGAGYEQYF
TRBJ2-1 | TRBV5-1 | NA | TRBD2 | TGCGCCAGCAGCACCTCACTAGCGGGAGCTTCTAATGAGCAGTTCTTC | CASSTSLAGASNEQFF
TRBJ2-3 | TRBV10-1 | NA | TRBD2 | TGCGCCAGCAGTCTCGGGACTAGCGGGGGGGCCATGAATACGCAGTATTTT | CASSLGTSGGAMNTQYF
TRBJ2-1 | TRBV7-3 | NA | TRBD2 | TGTGCCAGCAGCTTGGCTAGCGGGAGCCTGAATGAGCAGTTCTTC | CASSLASGSLNEQFF
TRBJ2-7 | TRBV2 | NA | NA | TGTGCCAGCAGTGTAAGGGGTTTATTAGAGCAGTACTTC | CASSVRGLLEQYF
TRBJ1-2 | TRBV29-1 | NA | NA | TGCAGCGTTGCCGGGATGGGGGGCTACACCTTC | CSVAGMGGYTF
TRBJ2-1 | TRBV7-3 | NA | NA | TGTGCCAGCGCCGGGACAAGCTACAATGAGCAGTTCTTC | CASAGTSYNEQFF
TRBJ1-1 | TRBV4-1 | NA | NA | TGCGCCAGCAGCCAAGACGGGAGGGTGAACACTGAAGCTTTCTTT | CASSQDGRVNTEAFF
TRBJ2-1 | TRBV12-5 | NA | TRBD1 | TGTGCTAGTGGTTTGGTACGGGGACAGGGGTACAATGAGCAGTTCTTC | CASGLVRGQGYNEQFF
TRBJ2-3 | TRBV29-1 | NA | TRBD2 | TGCAGCGTTGTAGCGGGTCGCACCACAGATACGCAGTATTTT | CSVVAGRTTDTQYF
TRBJ1-5 | TRBV2 | NA | NA | TGTGCCAGCAGTTCGAACGGAGGAGGGCAGCCCCAGCATTTT | CASSSNGGGQPQHF
TRBJ2-7 | TRBV19 | NA | NA | TGTGCCAGTAGAGCGGACCCAACCTACGAGCAGTACTTC | CASRADPTYEQYF
TRBJ2-7 | TRBV7-9 | NA | NA | TGTGCCAGCAGCTGGGGATTCGGACAGAATTCCTACGAGCAGTACTTC | CASSWGFGQNSYEQYF
TRBJ2-7 | TRBV28 | NA | TRBD2 | TGTGCCAGCACGCCCGGGACTACCTACGAGCAGTACTTC | CASTPGTTYEQYF
TRBJ1-5 | TRBV5-5 | once | NA | TGTGCCAGCAGCTTGGACCTTGGAGGTCAGCCCCAGCATTTT | CASSLDLGGQPQHF
TRBJ1-2 | TRBV7-2 | NA | NA | TGTGCCAGCAGCCTAGTATTCTATGGCTACACCTTC | CASSLVFYGYTF
TRBJ2-3 | TRBV11-2 | NA | TRBD1 | TGTGCCAGCAGCCTCCGGACAGGGGGCACAGATACGCAGTATTTT | CASSLRTGGTDTQYF
TRBJ1-5 | TRBV11-2 | once | NA | TGTGCCAGCAGCTTAGGGCAGGGTAGCAATCAGCCCCAGCATTTT | CASSLGQGSNQPQHF
TRBJ1-2 | TRBV4-2 | medium-sized | TRBD1 | TGTGCCAGCAGCCGACAGGGAAGGCTTTGGGCTATTAACTATGGCTACACCTTC | CASSRQGRLWAINYGYTF
TRBJ1-2 | TRBV2 | NA | NA | TGTGCCAGCAGTGTCAGGGTGGCTAACTATGGCTACACCTTC | CASSVRVANYGYTF
TRBJ2-5 | TRBV6-5 | NA | TRBD1 | TGTGCCAGCAGTCCTCGGACAGGGGGTGAGACCCAGTACTTC | CASSPRTGGETQYF